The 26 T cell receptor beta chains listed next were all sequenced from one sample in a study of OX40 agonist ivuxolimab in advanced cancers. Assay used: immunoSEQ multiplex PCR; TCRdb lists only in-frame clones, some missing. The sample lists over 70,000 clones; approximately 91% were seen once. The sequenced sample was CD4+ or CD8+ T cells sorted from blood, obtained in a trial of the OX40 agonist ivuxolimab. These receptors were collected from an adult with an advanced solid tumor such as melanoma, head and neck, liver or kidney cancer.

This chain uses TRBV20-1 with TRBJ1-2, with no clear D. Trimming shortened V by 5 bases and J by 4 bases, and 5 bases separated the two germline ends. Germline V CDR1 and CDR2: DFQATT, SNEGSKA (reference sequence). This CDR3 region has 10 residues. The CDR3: CSAFIYGYTF. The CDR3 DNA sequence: TGCAGTGCTTTCATCTATGGCTACACCTTC.

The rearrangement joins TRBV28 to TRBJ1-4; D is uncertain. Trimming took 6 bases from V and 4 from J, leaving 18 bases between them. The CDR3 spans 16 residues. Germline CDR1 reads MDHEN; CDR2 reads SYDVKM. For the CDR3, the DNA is TGTGCCAGCAGCCGCATGGGTGGGGTTGGTAATGAAAAACTGTTTTTT. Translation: CASSRMGGVGNEKLFF.

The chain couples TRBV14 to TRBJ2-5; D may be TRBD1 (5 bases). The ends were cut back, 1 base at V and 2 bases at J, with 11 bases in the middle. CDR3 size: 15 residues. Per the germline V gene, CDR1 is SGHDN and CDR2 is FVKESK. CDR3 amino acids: CASSQVGVPQETQYF. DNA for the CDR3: TGTGCCAGCAGCCAAGTAGGGGTGCCACAAGAGACCCAGTACTTC. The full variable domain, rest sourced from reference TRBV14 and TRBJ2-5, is EAGVTQFPSHSVIEKGQTVTLRCDPISGHDNLYWYRRVMGKEIKFLLHFVKESKQDESGMPNNRFLAERTGGTYSTLKVQPAELEDSGVYFCASSQVGVPQETQYFGPGTRLLVL.

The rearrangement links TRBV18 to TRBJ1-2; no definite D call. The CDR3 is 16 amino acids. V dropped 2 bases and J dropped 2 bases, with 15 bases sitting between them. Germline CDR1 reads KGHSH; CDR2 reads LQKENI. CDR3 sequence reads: CASSPILPSTNYGYTF. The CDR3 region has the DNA TGTGCCAGCTCACCAATACTTCCCTCGACAAACTATGGCTACACCTTC.

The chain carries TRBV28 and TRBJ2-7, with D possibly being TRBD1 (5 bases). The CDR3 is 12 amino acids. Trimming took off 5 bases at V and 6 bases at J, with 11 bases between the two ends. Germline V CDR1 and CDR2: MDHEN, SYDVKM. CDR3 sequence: CASSTRVTEQYF. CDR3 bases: TGTGCCAGCAGTACCAGGGTAACCGAGCAGTACTTC. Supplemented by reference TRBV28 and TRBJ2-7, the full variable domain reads DVKVTQSSRYLVKRTGEKVFLECVQDMDHENMFWYRQDPGLGLRLIYFSYDVKMKEKGDIPEGYSVSREKKERFSLILESASTNQTSMYLCASSTRVTEQYFGPGTRLTVT.

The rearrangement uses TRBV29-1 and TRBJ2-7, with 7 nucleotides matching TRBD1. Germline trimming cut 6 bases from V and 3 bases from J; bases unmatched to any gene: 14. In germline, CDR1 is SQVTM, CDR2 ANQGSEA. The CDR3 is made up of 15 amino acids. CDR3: CSVLQLRDRHYEQYF. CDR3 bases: TGCAGCGTCCTTCAACTCCGGGACAGACACTACGAGCAGTACTTC.

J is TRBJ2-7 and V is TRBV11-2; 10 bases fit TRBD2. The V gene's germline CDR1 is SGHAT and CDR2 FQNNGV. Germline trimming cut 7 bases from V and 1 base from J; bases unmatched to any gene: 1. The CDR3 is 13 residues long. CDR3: CASKLAGSYEQYF. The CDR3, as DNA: TGTGCCAGCAAACTAGCGGGGTCCTACGAGCAGTACTTC.

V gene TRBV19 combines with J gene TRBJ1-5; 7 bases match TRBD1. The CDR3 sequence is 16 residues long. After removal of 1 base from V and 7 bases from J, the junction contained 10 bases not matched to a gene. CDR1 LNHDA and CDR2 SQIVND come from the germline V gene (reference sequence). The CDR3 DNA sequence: TGTGCCAGTAGTATAGTTGGGACAGCCCTGGGGCAGCCCCAGCATTTT. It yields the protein CASSIVGTALGQPQHF.

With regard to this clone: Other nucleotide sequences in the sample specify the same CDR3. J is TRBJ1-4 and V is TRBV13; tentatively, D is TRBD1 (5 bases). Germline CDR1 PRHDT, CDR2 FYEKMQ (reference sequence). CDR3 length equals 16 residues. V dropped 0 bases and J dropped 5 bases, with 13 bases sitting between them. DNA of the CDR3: TGTGCCAGCAGCTTAGGCCACCGGGGCTTCAATGAAAAACTGTTTTTT. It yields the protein CASSLGHRGFNEKLFF.

DNA for the CDR3: TGTGCCAGCAGCTATGGGGCGGTAGATACGCAGTATTTT. It yields the protein CASSYGAVDTQYF. This rearrangement joins TRBV7-3 to TRBJ2-3; possible D gene TRBD1, 5 bases. V was cut by 4 bases and J by 5 bases, with 10 bases left in between. CDR1 and CDR2 (germline): SGHTA, FQGTGA. The CDR3 is 13 amino acids.

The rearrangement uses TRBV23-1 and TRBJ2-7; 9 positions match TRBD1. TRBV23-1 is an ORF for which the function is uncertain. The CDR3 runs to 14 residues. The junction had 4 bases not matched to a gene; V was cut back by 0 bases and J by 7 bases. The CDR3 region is CASSQSDRGLEQYF. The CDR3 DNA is TGCGCCAGCAGTCAATCGGACAGGGGCCTGGAGCAGTACTTC.

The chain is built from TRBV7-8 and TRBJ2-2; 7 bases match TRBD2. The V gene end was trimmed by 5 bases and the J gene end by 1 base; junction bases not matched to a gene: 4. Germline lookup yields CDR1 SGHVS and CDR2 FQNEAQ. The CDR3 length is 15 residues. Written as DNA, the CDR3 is TGTGCCAGCAGCCGCTCTAGCGGGAACACCGGGGAGCTGTTTTTT. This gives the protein CASSRSSGNTGELFF. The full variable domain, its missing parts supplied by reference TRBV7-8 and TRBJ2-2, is GAGVSQSPRYKVAKRGQDVALRCDPISGHVSLFWYQQALGQGPEFLTYFQNEAQLDKSGLPSDRFFAERPEGSVSTLKIQRTQQEDSAVYLCASSRSSGNTGELFFGEGSRLTVL.

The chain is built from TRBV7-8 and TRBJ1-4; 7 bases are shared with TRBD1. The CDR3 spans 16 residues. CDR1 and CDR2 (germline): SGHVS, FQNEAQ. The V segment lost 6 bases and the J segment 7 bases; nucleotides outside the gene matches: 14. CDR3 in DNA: TGTGCCAGCAGAAATGGCGTCGGCAGGGGGGGTGAAAAACTGTTTTTT. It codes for CASRNGVGRGGEKLFF.

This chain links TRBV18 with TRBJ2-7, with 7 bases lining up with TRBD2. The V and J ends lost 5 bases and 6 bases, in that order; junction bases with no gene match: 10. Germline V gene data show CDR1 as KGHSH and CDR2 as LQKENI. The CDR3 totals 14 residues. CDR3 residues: CASSKRDSSLEQYF. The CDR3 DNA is TGTGCCAGCTCAAAGCGGGATAGCTCCCTCGAGCAGTACTTC.

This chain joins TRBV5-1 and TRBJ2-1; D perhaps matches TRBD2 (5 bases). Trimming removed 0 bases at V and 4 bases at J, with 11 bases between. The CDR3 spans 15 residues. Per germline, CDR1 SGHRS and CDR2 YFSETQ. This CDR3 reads CASSLGSQRYNEQFF. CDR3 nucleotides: TGCGCCAGCAGCTTGGGATCCCAGCGGTACAATGAGCAGTTCTTC.

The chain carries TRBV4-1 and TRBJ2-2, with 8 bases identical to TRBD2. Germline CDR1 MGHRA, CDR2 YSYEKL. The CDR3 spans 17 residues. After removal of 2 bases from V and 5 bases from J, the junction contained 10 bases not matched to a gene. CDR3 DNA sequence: TGCGCCAGCAGCCAAACCGGGACTAGGATGGGTACCGGGGAGCTGTTTTTT. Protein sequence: CASSQTGTRMGTGELFF.

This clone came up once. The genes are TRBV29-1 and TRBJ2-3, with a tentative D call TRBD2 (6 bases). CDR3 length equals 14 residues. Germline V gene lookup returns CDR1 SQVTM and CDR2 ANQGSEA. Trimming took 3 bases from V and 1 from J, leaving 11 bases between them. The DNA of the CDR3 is TGCAGCGTTGAGACCGGCGGGGGCACAGATACGCAGTATTTT. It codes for CSVETGGGTDTQYF.

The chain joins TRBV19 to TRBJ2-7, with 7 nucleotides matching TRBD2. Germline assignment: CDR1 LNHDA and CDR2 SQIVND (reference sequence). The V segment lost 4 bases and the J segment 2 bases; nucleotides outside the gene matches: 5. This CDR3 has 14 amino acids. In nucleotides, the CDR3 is TGTGCCAGTAGTACAGCGGGACGGCCCTACGAGCAGTACTTC. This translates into CASSTAGRPYEQYF. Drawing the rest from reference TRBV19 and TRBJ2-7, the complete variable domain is DGGITQSPKYLFRKEGQNVTLSCEQNLNHDAMYWYRQDPGQGLRLIYYSQIVNDFQKGDIAEGYSVSREKKESFPLTVTSAQKNPTAFYLCASSTAGRPYEQYFGPGTRLTVT.

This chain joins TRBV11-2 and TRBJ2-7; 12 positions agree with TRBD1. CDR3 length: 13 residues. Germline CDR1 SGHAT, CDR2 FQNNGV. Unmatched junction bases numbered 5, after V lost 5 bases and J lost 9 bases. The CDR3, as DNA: TGTGCCAGCAGCCGGGACAGGGGGCAAGGGCAGTACTTC. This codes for CASSRDRGQGQYF.

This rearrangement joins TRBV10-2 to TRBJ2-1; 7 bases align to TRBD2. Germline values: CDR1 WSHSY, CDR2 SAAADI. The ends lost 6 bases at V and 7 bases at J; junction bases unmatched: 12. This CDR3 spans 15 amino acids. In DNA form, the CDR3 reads TGCGCCAGCAGCCGTAACGGTGGGGGGGGTAATGAGCAGTTCTTC. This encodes CASSRNGGGGNEQFF.

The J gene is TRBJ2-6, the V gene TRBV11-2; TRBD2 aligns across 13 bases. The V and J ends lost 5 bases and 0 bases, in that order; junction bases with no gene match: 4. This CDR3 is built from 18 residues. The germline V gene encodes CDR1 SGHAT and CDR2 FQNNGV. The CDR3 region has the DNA TGTGCCAGCAGCGCGGGACTAGCGGGGAACTCTGGGGCCAACGTCCTGACTTTC. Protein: CASSAGLAGNSGANVLTF.

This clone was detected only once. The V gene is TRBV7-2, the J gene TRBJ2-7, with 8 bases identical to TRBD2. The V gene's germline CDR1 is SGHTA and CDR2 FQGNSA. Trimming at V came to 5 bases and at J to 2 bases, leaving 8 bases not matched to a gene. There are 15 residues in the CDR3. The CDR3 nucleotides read TGTGCCAGCAGCCTTGGACTAGCTGAAGCCTACGAGCAGTACTTC. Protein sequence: CASSLGLAEAYEQYF.

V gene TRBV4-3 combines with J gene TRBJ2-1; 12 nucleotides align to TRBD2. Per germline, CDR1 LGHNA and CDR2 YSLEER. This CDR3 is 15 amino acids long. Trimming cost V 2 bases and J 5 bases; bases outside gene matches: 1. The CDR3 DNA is TGCGCCAGCAGCCAACTAGCGGGAGGGAACAATGAGCAGTTCTTC. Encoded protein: CASSQLAGGNNEQFF.

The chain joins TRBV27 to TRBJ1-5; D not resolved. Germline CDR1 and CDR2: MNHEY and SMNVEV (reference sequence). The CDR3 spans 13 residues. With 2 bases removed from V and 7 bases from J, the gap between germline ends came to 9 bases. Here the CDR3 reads CASSLVGGQPQHF. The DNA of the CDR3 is TGTGCCAGCAGTTTAGTGGGAGGACAGCCCCAGCATTTT.

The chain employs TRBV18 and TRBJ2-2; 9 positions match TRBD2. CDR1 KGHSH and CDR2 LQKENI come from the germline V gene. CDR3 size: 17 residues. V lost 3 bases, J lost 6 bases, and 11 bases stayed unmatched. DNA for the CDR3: TGTGCCAGCTCACCGGCTGTAGCTAGCGGGAATTCCGGGGAGCTGTTTTTT. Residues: CASSPAVASGNSGELFF.

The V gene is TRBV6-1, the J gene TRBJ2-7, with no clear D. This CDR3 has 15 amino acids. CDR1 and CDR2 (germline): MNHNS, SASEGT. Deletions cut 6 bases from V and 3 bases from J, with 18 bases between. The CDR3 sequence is CASRSVEHPDYEQYF. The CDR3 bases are TGTGCCAGCAGATCGGTGGAACACCCGGACTACGAGCAGTACTTC.